This is a list of T cell receptor beta chains from one sample in a study of blood T cell repertoires in COVID-19. Profiling relied on immunoSEQ multiplex PCR, and the TCRdb table lists in-frame clones only, not all of them. The sample lists fewer than 250,000 clones; approximately 90% were seen once. The sample taken for sequencing was peripheral blood. These receptors came from a man aged 60-69 years with COVID-19, enrolled during active disease. The CDR3 runs from the conserved cysteine through the conserved F or W. Each record gives: clone size, D gene, V gene, J gene, CDR3 protein, CDR3 DNA. A D gene is named only where the DNA matches it firmly. The size entry is marked missing in some rows and otherwise reads once, few, many or a size class.

once,TRBD1,TRBV7-9,TRBJ2-1,CASSPYGTGADNEQFF,TGTGCCAGCAGCCCGTACGGGACAGGGGCAGACAATGAGCAGTTCTTC
.,.,TRBV19,TRBJ1-5,CASSLNRDRWGKPQHF,TGTGCCAGTAGTTTGAACAGGGACCGTTGGGGGAAGCCCCAGCATTTT
.,.,TRBV19,TRBJ1-5,CASSIGGGQPQHF,TGTGCCAGTAGTATTGGGGGAGGACAGCCCCAGCATTTT
.,.,TRBV18,TRBJ2-7,CASSPDRGPYEQYF,TGTGCCAGCTCACCTGACCGTGGGCCGTACGAGCAGTACTTC
.,TRBD1,TRBV6-5,TRBJ1-6,CASRRDSLYNSPLHF,TGTGCCAGCAGACGGGACAGCCTCTATAATTCACCCCTCCACTTT
once,.,TRBV7-2,TRBJ1-1,CASSLDGAITPEAFF,TGTGCCAGCAGCTTAGATGGGGCCATCACGCCTGAAGCTTTCTTT
.,.,TRBV2,TRBJ1-1,CASRTGTMNTEAFF,TGTGCCAGCCGAACGGGGACAATGAACACTGAAGCTTTCTTT
.,TRBD2,TRBV2,TRBJ2-7,CASSPRGTSVPYEQYF,TGTGCCAGCAGTCCAAGGGGGACTAGCGTACCCTACGAGCAGTACTTC
.,TRBD1,TRBV27,TRBJ1-6,CASSSWDSGLYSPLHF,TGTGCCAGCAGTTCGTGGGACAGTGGGCTTTATTCACCCCTCCACTTT
.,TRBD2,TRBV12-3/TRBV12-4,TRBJ2-3,CASSRDYTDTQYF,TGTGCCAGCAGCCGGGACTACACAGATACGCAGTATTTT
.,.,TRBV9,TRBJ2-7,CASSVASGFYEQYF,TGTGCCAGCAGCGTAGCGTCCGGGTTCTACGAGCAGTACTTC
once,.,TRBV7-2,TRBJ1-1,CASSPRDGGGTEAFF,TGTGCCAGCAGCCCCCGGGATGGCGGGGGCACTGAAGCTTTCTTT
.,TRBD1,TRBV5-4,TRBJ1-1,CASSFPFGQGRSTEAFF,TGTGCCAGCAGCTTCCCCTTCGGACAGGGGCGGAGCACTGAAGCTTTCTTT
.,.,TRBV2,TRBJ1-6,CASSEAWSSYNSPLHF,TGTGCCAGCAGTGAGGCCTGGAGCTCCTATAATTCACCCCTCCACTTT
.,TRBD1,TRBV19,TRBJ2-3,CASSPRTGASTDTQYF,TGTGCCAGTAGTCCCCGGACAGGGGCTAGCACAGATACGCAGTATTTT
.,.,TRBV7-3,TRBJ2-5,CASSRLPLETQYF,TGTGCCAGCAGCCGACTCCCTCTAGAGACCCAGTACTTC
.,.,TRBV2,TRBJ1-2,CASSERGGATVVYGYTF,TGTGCCAGCAGTGAAAGGGGGGGCGCAACGGTGGTTTATGGCTACACCTTC
.,.,TRBV2,TRBJ1-2,CASSEGAGGYTF,TGTGCCAGCAGTGAGGGGGCCGGCGGCTACACCTTC
few,.,TRBV5-4,TRBJ2-1,CASSLEQDYNEQFF,TGTGCCAGCAGCTTGGAACAGGACTACAATGAGCAGTTCTTC
.,TRBD1,TRBV5-4,TRBJ2-4,CASSSGQGAGRDIQYF,TGTGCCAGCAGCTCAGGACAGGGGGCGGGAAGGGACATTCAGTACTTC
.,.,TRBV30,TRBJ1-2,CAWSGSGPRNGYTF,TGTGCCTGGAGCGGAAGCGGCCCCCGGAATGGCTACACCTTC
.,.,TRBV18,TRBJ1-1,CASSPSGVIGTEAFF,TGTGCCAGCTCACCAAGCGGGGTTATAGGCACTGAAGCTTTCTTT
.,TRBD2,TRBV2,TRBJ2-3,CASTAGGAETDTQYF,TGTGCCAGCACCGCGGGAGGGGCCGAGACAGATACGCAGTATTTT
.,TRBD2,TRBV5-8,TRBJ2-1,CARGTSGRGNEQFF,TGTGCCCGAGGGACTAGCGGGAGGGGCAATGAGCAGTTCTTC
.,.,TRBV6-6,TRBJ1-6,CASTGRGVSPLHF,TGTGCCAGCACCGGACGGGGGGTTTCACCCCTCCACTTT